This T cell receptor beta chain originates from a study of blood T cell repertoires in COVID-19. On the study more broadly: Sources were T cells, B-cell-depleted T cells, or PBMCs; the material itself was cDNA or gDNA.

V shed 6 bases and J shed 5 bases, with 10 bases lying between them. The V gene's germline CDR1 is LNHDA and CDR2 SQIVND (reference sequence). There are 13 residues in the CDR3. The authors' processing: Amplification from reference gene primers served as the basis for estimated nucleated cell counts. Sequenced by immunoSEQ multiplex PCR; TCRdb stores in-frame clones only, minus some. D and trimming were read from the DNA, whereas the V and J calls and clone size are those reported in that table. The sample has about 160,000 clones, 85% seen once; the top ten hold approximately 3.3%. The chain couples TRBV19 to TRBJ2-2, with D possibly being TRBD2 (5 bases). Sequenced input: peripheral blood. The sequence was obtained from a human donor with acute or convalescent COVID-19. The donor label of this sample is uncertain. The DNA for the CDR3 is TGTGCCAGTAGAAGAACGGGGACCGGGGAGCTGTTTTTT. This gives the protein CASRRTGTGELFF. Based on the CDR3 plus reference TRBV19 and TRBJ2-2, the full variable domain is DGGITQSPKYLFRKEGQNVTLSCEQNLNHDAMYWYRQDPGQGLRLIYYSQIVNDFQKGDIAEGYSVSREKKESFPLTVTSAQKNPTAFYLCASRRTGTGELFFGEGSRLTVL.